Following are 2 T cell receptor beta chains from one sample sequenced in a study of PD-1 blockade in classical Hodgkin lymphoma. Some clones are missing from TCRdb's copy, which holds only in-frame ones; the method was immunoSEQ multiplex PCR. In the table there are 11,000 to 15,000 clones, roughly nine tenths of which are singletons. Time point denoted: newly diagnosed, previously untreated cHL patient sample. Thawed PBMCs were subjected to magnetic negative selection, which yielded isolated CD8+ T cells. Input material: CD8+ T cells from blood. The receptors derive from a human donor with classical Hodgkin lymphoma.

The V call is TRBV5-4, the J call TRBJ2-2; D perhaps matches TRBD2 (6 bases). V was cut by 4 bases and J by 6 bases, with 19 bases left in between. The CDR3 length is 16 residues. Germline lookup yields CDR1 SGHNT and CDR2 YYREEE (reference sequence). CDR3 in amino acids: CASSSRDSTSPGELFF. The CDR3 DNA reads as TGTGCCAGCAGCAGCCGGGACTCAACCTCCCCCGGGGAGCTGTTTTTT.

The chain couples TRBV13 to TRBJ2-1, with D perhaps TRBD2 (7 bases). CDR3 length equals 14 residues. V lost 4 bases, J lost 9 bases, and 16 bases lay in between. CDR1 is PRHDT, CDR2 FYEKMQ, per germline (reference sequence). DNA of the CDR3: TGTGCCAGCAGCTCCCGCGGGGGCAGGGTTGAGCAGTTCTTC. The encoded protein is CASSSRGGRVEQFF.